One and the same sample provided the 15 T cell receptor beta chains below, sequenced in a study of blood T cell repertoires in COVID-19. Profiling relied on immunoSEQ multiplex PCR, and the TCRdb table lists in-frame clones only, not all of them. The table lists about 340,000 clones, 90% to 95% of them singletons. Sequencing input: peripheral blood. These receptors were obtained from a woman aged 18-29 years who had recovered from COVID-19.

In nucleotides, the CDR3 is TGTGCTAGTGGTTTGCCCTCCCGGTACGAGCAGTACGTC. This sequence encodes CASGLPSRYEQYV. The chain couples TRBV12-5 to TRBJ2-7; D remains unclear. V was trimmed by 2 bases and J by 4 bases, leaving 9 bases between them. The CDR3 is 13 residues long. Germline V gene lookup returns CDR1 LGHNT and CDR2 FRNRAP.

The rearrangement uses TRBV5-1 and TRBJ2-1; D is possibly TRBD2 (6 bases). V was shortened by 1 base and J by 3 bases, with 26 bases between the two germline ends. The CDR3 runs to 20 residues. Germline V lookup: CDR1 SGHRS, CDR2 YFSETQ. The CDR3 bases are TGCGCCAGCAGCTTGTTTATCAGGGTTCGGAGTAGCGGAGTCTACAATGAGCAGTTCTTC. Amino acids: CASSLFIRVRSSGVYNEQFF. Based on the CDR3 plus reference TRBV5-1 and TRBJ2-1, the full variable domain is KAGVTQTPRYLIKTRGQQVTLSCSPISGHRSVSWYQQTPGQGLQFLFEYFSETQRNKGNFPGRFSGRQFSNSRSEMNVSTLELGDSALYLCASSLFIRVRSSGVYNEQFFGPGTRLTVL.

The chain carries TRBV15 and TRBJ2-7; TRBD2 matches 8 bases. This CDR3 has 11 amino acids. The junction had 3 bases not matched to a gene; V was cut back by 8 bases and J by 6 bases. CDR1 and CDR2 (germline): LNHNV, YYDKDF (reference sequence). CDR3: CATRSGGEQYV. CDR3 coding DNA: TGTGCCACCCGGAGCGGGGGCGAGCAGTACGTC.

The chain uses TRBV11-2 and TRBJ2-5, with 7 bases matching TRBD2. Germline CDR1 is SGHAT and CDR2 is FQNNGV. This CDR3 has 18 amino acids. Trimming at V came to 0 bases and at J to 4 bases, leaving 14 bases not matched to a gene. CDR3 loop: CASSLEMGSATSRETQYF. In DNA form, the CDR3 reads TGTGCCAGCAGCTTAGAAATGGGGTCGGCGACTAGCAGAGAGACCCAGTACTTC.

This clone showed up just once. The genes are TRBV5-1 and TRBJ2-2; TRBD1 aligns across 10 bases. Germline V gene lookup returns CDR1 SGHRS and CDR2 YFSETQ. CDR3 length: 18 amino acids. Trimming removed 4 bases from V and 4 bases from J; junction bases left unmatched: 13. The CDR3 DNA reads as TGCGCCAGCAGCCCCGGGACAGGGGCCCGCTTGGGCACCGGGGAGCTGTTTTTT. This sequence encodes CASSPGTGARLGTGELFF.

This chain connects TRBV7-2 to TRBJ2-1; 11 bases align to TRBD2. J gave up 8 bases and V 5 bases, and 8 bases lay outside the gene matches. The CDR3 is 15 amino acids. Germline V gene lookup returns CDR1 SGHTA and CDR2 FQGNSA. Here the CDR3 DNA reads TGTGCCAGCAGCATACTAGCGGGGGCAGAGGATGAGCAGTTCTTC. This encodes CASSILAGAEDEQFF.

This chain links TRBV18 with TRBJ1-1; 9 bases match TRBD1. Germline values: CDR1 KGHSH, CDR2 LQKENI. The V gene end was trimmed by 3 bases and the J gene end by 0 bases; junction bases not matched to a gene: 5. The CDR3 totals 16 residues. For the CDR3, the DNA is TGTGCCAGCTCACCCGTGACAGGGGGGGTGAACACTGAAGCTTTCTTT. It translates to CASSPVTGGVNTEAFF.

This clone was detected once. The CDR3 region is CASSAGNSGSGKNIQYF. CDR3 DNA: TGTGCCAGCAGCGCAGGAAATAGCGGGAGCGGCAAAAACATTCAGTACTTC. The rearrangement links TRBV9 to TRBJ2-4; TRBD2 matches at 9 bases. The V gene's germline CDR1 is SGDLS and CDR2 YYNGEE. The CDR3 sequence is 17 residues long. J was trimmed by 3 bases and V by 3 bases; bases with no gene match: 10.

J is TRBJ2-1 and V is TRBV7-2; perhaps TRBD2 as D (7 bases). V shed 5 bases and J shed 7 bases, with 15 bases lying between them. This CDR3 has 14 residues. Germline-derived CDR1 and CDR2 are SGHTA and FQGNSA. DNA of the CDR3: TGTGCCAGCAGCGGGAGGGCCAGGGGTAATGAGCAGTTCTTC. Translated, it gives CASSGRARGNEQFF.

The gene calls are TRBV5-6 and TRBJ2-6; D gene unclear. Germline V gene lookup returns CDR1 SGHDT and CDR2 YYEEEE. The CDR3 has 15 residues. V was clipped by 2 bases and J by 2 bases, with 8 bases between them. Written as DNA, the CDR3 is TGTGCCAGCAGCTTTAAGCCGACTGGGGCCAACGTCCTGACTTTC. It encodes CASSFKPTGANVLTF. The whole variable domain, filled in from reference TRBV5-6 and TRBJ2-6, reads DAGVTQSPTHLIKTRGQQVTLRCSPKSGHDTVSWYQQALGQGPQFIFQYYEEEERQRGNFPDRFSGHQFPNYSSELNVNALLLGDSALYLCASSFKPTGANVLTFGAGSRLTVL.

This chain links TRBV29-1 with TRBJ2-7; 7 bases are shared with TRBD1. In germline, CDR1 is SQVTM, CDR2 ANQGSEA. With V trimmed by 6 bases and J by 4 bases, 15 bases remained unmatched. The CDR3 has 15 residues. CDR3 protein: CSVSDRPWEIYEQYV. The DNA for the CDR3 is TGCAGCGTATCGGACAGGCCATGGGAAATTTACGAGCAGTACGTC.

The rearrangement joins TRBV25-1 to TRBJ2-1; D gene uncertain. From germline, CDR1 is MGHDK and CDR2 SYGVNS. Trimming removed 7 bases from V and 1 base from J, with 8 bases in between. The CDR3 runs to 13 residues. As DNA, the CDR3 is TGTGCCAGCACACCGGTTTCCTACAATGAGCAGTTCTTC. It translates to CASTPVSYNEQFF.

The chain is built from TRBV24-1 and TRBJ2-1; 11 bases line up with TRBD2. This CDR3 contains 16 residues. Germline values: CDR1 KGHDR, CDR2 SFDVKD. The J segment lost 9 bases and the V segment lost 4 bases, leaving 10 bases of the junction unmatched. CDR3 sequence (DNA): TGTGCCACCAGTGACCGATATAGCGGGAGGGAGGGTGAGCAGTTCTTC. Its translation is CATSDRYSGREGEQFF.

The chain uses TRBV6-2 or TRBV6-3 and TRBJ2-1; perhaps TRBD1 as D (6 bases). Germline V gene lookup returns CDR1 MNHEY and CDR2 SVGEGT. V shed 0 bases and J shed 9 bases, with 15 bases lying between them. The length of the CDR3 is 15 residues. This CDR3 is CASSYSRQGHSEQFF. The DNA of the CDR3 is TGTGCCAGCAGTTACTCGAGGCAGGGACATAGTGAGCAGTTCTTC.

V gene TRBV11-3 combines with J gene TRBJ2-2, with no clear D. CDR1 and CDR2 (germline): SGHNT, YENEEA. The CDR3 covers 12 residues. Trimming pared 1 base from V and 6 bases from J, leaving 3 bases between. The CDR3 nucleotides read TGTGCCAGCAGCTTAGCGGCCGGGGAGCTGTTTTTT. Translation: CASSLAAGELFF. Combining the CDR3 with reference TRBV11-3 and TRBJ2-2 gives the whole variable domain EAGVVQSPRYKIIEKKQPVAFWCNPISGHNTLYWYLQNLGQGPELLIRYENEEAVDDSQLPKDRFSAERLKGVDSTLKIQPAELGDSAVYLCASSLAAGELFFGEGSRLTVL.